These 2 T cell receptor beta chains were sequenced from one sample in a study of T cell repertoires in cytomegalovirus infection. In TCRdb, the reads were re-called with MiXCR into one record per CDR3 protein. The table shows 55,000 to 85,000 distinct CDR3 sequences, with approximately 3.6% occurring only once. The specimen sequenced was PBMCs. All receptors derive from a human donor in good health (CMV status not recorded). Some clones in this sample may be carry-over from other donors' samples.

In this sample, this clonotype turned up a few times. V gene TRBV7-2 combines with J gene TRBJ2-5; D perhaps matches TRBD2 (7 bases). V lost 1 base and J lost 4, with 13 bases in between. There are 15 residues in the CDR3. Germline V gives CDR1 SGHTA, CDR2 FQGNSA. The CDR3 protein is CASSLGGGGIETQYF. In DNA, the CDR3 is TGTGCCAGCAGCTTAGGGGGGGGGGGCATAGAGACCCAGTACTTC.

This clonotype occurred many times. The CDR3 DNA reads TGTGCCAGCAGCTCTCCCGGGACAGGGGCCTACGAGCAGTACTTC. It is translated as CASSSPGTGAYEQYF. The gene calls are TRBV28 and TRBJ2-7; 10 nucleotides match TRBD1. V was pared by 6 bases and J by 2 bases, with 7 bases of the junction left unmatched. The germline V gene encodes CDR1 MDHEN and CDR2 SYDVKM. The CDR3 is 15 residues long.